What follows are 22 T cell receptor beta chains derived from one specimen sequenced in a study of T-cell reconstitution after alpha-beta-depleted transplantation in children. The TCRbeta library incorporated unique molecular identifiers. MiXCR, run by TCRdb on the PCR reads, gives a single entry per CDR3 protein. The data show around 600,000 distinct CDR3 sequences, roughly 10% seen once. This material consisted of PBMCs from the stem cell graft donor, taken from the stem cell graft. The receptors derive from a human donor who donated a stem cell graft to a child with acute myeloid leukemia.

This clonotype has just one count. A much larger clone lies a single base off, so this may be a read error. Here the CDR3 DNA reads TGCGCCAGCAGCCAAGCCAGCTCTGGGGCCAACGTCCTGACTTTC. It yields the protein CASSQASSGANVLTF. The chain carries TRBV4-3 and TRBJ2-6; D is ambiguous. The CDR3 sequence is 15 residues long. V lost 1 base to trimming and J lost 0 bases, with 4 bases between them. The V gene's germline CDR1 is LGHNA and CDR2 YSLEER.

This clonotype showed up just a few times. The V gene is TRBV12-3 or TRBV12-4, the J gene TRBJ2-7; D is undetermined. The CDR3 contains 15 residues. V dropped 1 base and J dropped 5 bases, with 15 bases sitting between them. The CDR3 nucleotides read TGTGCCAGCAGTTTAGAAGGGCATCCCCCCCACGAGCAGTACTTC. It yields the protein CASSLEGHPPHEQYF.

This clonotype was detected many times. The V gene is TRBV9, the J gene TRBJ1-4; D is possibly TRBD1 (6 bases). The ends were cut back, 0 bases at V and 5 bases at J, with 11 bases in the middle. The CDR3 runs to 15 residues. The germline V gene encodes CDR1 SGDLS and CDR2 YYNGEE. CDR3 in DNA: TGTGCCAGCAGCGTAGGAGGGGGTCAGAATGAAAAACTGTTTTTT. It codes for CASSVGGGQNEKLFF. Filled out from reference TRBV9 and TRBJ1-4, the complete variable domain reads DSGVTQTPKHLITATGQRVTLRCSPRSGDLSVYWYQQSLDQGLQFLIQYYNGEERAKGNILERFSAQQFPDLHSELNLSSLELGDSALYFCASSVGGGQNEKLFFGSGTQLSVL.

This clonotype was found a few times. At one of its ends the junction is not consistent with the germline gene, which may arise from a read error. CDR3 bases: TGTGCTAGCAGCCTAAGGACAGGACGACTAGAGACCCAGTACTTC. Translated: CASSLRTGRLETQYF. The chain is built from TRBV7-7 and TRBJ2-5; 7 bases fit TRBD1. The CDR3 is 15 residues long. Per the germline V gene, CDR1 is SSHAT and CDR2 is FNYEAQ (reference sequence).

The V gene is TRBV5-1, the J gene TRBJ1-1; D uncertain. From germline, CDR1 is SGHRS and CDR2 YFSETQ. V was pared by 0 bases and J by 4 bases, with 10 bases between. The CDR3 is 14 amino acids. Here the CDR3 DNA reads TGCGCCAGCAGCTTGGGGCGGGAGGGCACTGAAGCTTTCTTT. Translated: CASSLGREGTEAFF.

This clonotype was detected a few times. This sequence joins TRBV6-5 and TRBJ1-6, with 9 bases aligning to TRBD1. The CDR3 spans 17 residues. CDR1 and CDR2 from the germline V gene are MNHEY and SVGAGI. The junction had 7 bases not matched to a gene; V was cut back by 0 bases and J by 7 bases. CDR3 in DNA: TGTGCCAGCAGTTACTCAAACAGGGGGCAAGGGAATTCACCCCTCCACTTT. This encodes CASSYSNRGQGNSPLHF.

This clonotype was found many times. This chain links TRBV12-3 or TRBV12-4 with TRBJ2-3, with TRBD2 matching 7 bases. The CDR3 totals 13 residues. V shed 5 bases and J 4 bases; nucleotides not matched to a gene: 3. Written as DNA, the CDR3 is TGTGCCAGCAGTCGGGGAGGGCCAGATACGCAGTATTTT. It codes for CASSRGGPDTQYF.

The V gene is TRBV29-1, the J gene TRBJ1-1, with D tentatively TRBD1 (6 bases). The V and J ends lost 7 bases and 0 bases respectively, with 18 bases between them. The CDR3 has 15 amino acids. CDR1 is SQVTM, CDR2 ANQGSEA, per germline. The DNA of the CDR3 is TGCAGCGGGGGGGGGCAAACGATGATGAACACTGAAGCTTTCTTT. It is translated as CSGGGQTMMNTEAFF.

The chain couples TRBV7-9 to TRBJ2-1; D unresolved. The germline V gene encodes CDR1 SEHNR and CDR2 FQNEAQ (reference sequence). The CDR3 sequence is 12 residues long. V gave up 0 bases and J gave up 10 bases, with 7 bases separating them. This CDR3 is CASSLATKEQFF. The DNA for the CDR3 is TGTGCCAGCAGCTTAGCCACTAAGGAGCAGTTCTTC.

The V call is TRBV10-2, the J call TRBJ1-2; D is possibly TRBD1 (6 bases). Germline CDR1 WSHSY, CDR2 SAAADI. The CDR3 totals 16 residues. The germline V and J ends were trimmed by 6 bases and 8 bases, with 25 bases remaining between them. The CDR3 nucleotides read TGCGCCAGCAGCTTAAAACCCGGGGGCGCCGATAGCGGCTACACCTTC. Translated: CASSLKPGGADSGYTF.

This clonotype was counted many times. The chain combines TRBV6-5 with TRBJ1-3; the D gene is possibly TRBD1 (6 bases). Per germline, CDR1 MNHEY and CDR2 SVGAGI. This CDR3 has 16 amino acids. Between the trimmed V and J ends, which lost 0 bases and 4 bases, there was a span of 13 bases. The CDR3 is CASSYSSLGQGNTIYF. For the CDR3, the DNA is TGTGCCAGCAGTTACTCATCCCTCGGACAGGGAAACACCATATATTTT.

This clonotype was counted a few times. V gene TRBV7-2 combines with J gene TRBJ2-3; 9 bases fit TRBD1. V dropped 4 bases and J dropped 2; count of bases not matched to a gene: 4. Germline V gene data show CDR1 as SGHTA and CDR2 as FQGNSA. The CDR3 length is 15 residues. The CDR3 here is CASSWGQGNTDTQYF. The CDR3 DNA reads TGTGCCAGCAGCTGGGGACAGGGTAACACAGATACGCAGTATTTT.

This clonotype was seen a handful of times. The CDR3 DNA follows: TGCGCCAGCAGCCCGGAGAACCTAGCCAAAAACATTCAGTACTTC. Protein: CASSPENLAKNIQYF. The genes are TRBV5-1 and TRBJ2-4; D remains ambiguous. Germline CDR1 is SGHRS and CDR2 is YFSETQ. Trimming pared 4 bases from V and 0 bases from J, leaving 11 bases between. The CDR3 runs to 15 residues.

The genes are TRBV2 and TRBJ2-7; 9 bases fit TRBD1. V was clipped by 2 bases and J by 5 bases; unmatched bases: 7. This CDR3 has 15 residues. Germline V gene lookup returns CDR1 SNHLY and CDR2 FYNNEI. The CDR3 here is CASSESFDRGNEQYF. The CDR3, as DNA: TGTGCCAGCAGTGAAAGTTTTGACAGGGGGAACGAGCAGTACTTC.

This clonotype was picked up a small number of times. The chain is built from TRBV21-1 and TRBJ1-1; TRBD1 reflects the table's D call only, with no check against the DNA. TRBV21-1 is classified as a pseudogene. The CDR3 is 12 amino acids. The CDR3 region is CASSKETVGAFF. DNA for the CDR3: TGTGCCAGCAGCAAAGAGACAGTGGGGGCTTTCTTT.

The chain links TRBV2 to TRBJ1-4, with D hard to call. Germline loops: CDR1 SNHLY, CDR2 FYNNEI. The CDR3 sequence is 16 residues long. V was cut by 7 bases and J by 0 bases, with 15 bases left in between. In DNA, the CDR3 is TGTGCCAGCACTCAAAGGCCAGCCCCAACTAATGAAAAACTGTTTTTT. It translates to CASTQRPAPTNEKLFF.

The chain links TRBV30 to TRBJ1-4, with D perhaps matching TRBD1 (5 bases). This CDR3 has 12 residues. V gave up 4 bases and J gave up 8 bases, with 11 bases separating them. The germline gives CDR1 GTSNPN, CDR2 SVGIG (reference sequence). Written as DNA, the CDR3 is TGTGCCTGGATCGCTGGGGGGGAAAAACTGTTTTTT. This gives the protein CAWIAGGEKLFF.

CDR3 nucleotides: TGCAGTGCTAGAGGCTCCCTAGCGTCCTCCTACGAGCAGTACTTC. Residues: CSARGSLASSYEQYF. V is TRBV20-1 and J is TRBJ2-7; D may be TRBD2 (6 bases). The germline V and J ends were trimmed by 1 base and 0 bases, with 13 bases remaining between them. CDR3 length: 15 residues. From germline, CDR1 is DFQATT and CDR2 SNEGSKA (reference sequence).

J is TRBJ1-1 and V is TRBV6-1, with D perhaps matching TRBD1 (6 bases). Germline V gene data show CDR1 as MNHNS and CDR2 as SASEGT. There are 14 residues in the CDR3. Trimming cost V 4 bases and J 6 bases, with 15 bases left between them. Here the CDR3 DNA reads TGTGCCAGCAGTGTCGGGGGGGGGCTGGCTGAAGCTTTCTTT. It specifies CASSVGGGLAEAFF.

This clonotype has at least ten counts. V gene TRBV20-1 combines with J gene TRBJ2-5; 10 nucleotides agree with TRBD1. The germline V gene encodes CDR1 DFQATT and CDR2 SNEGSKA (reference sequence). V shed 0 bases and J 5 bases; nucleotides not matched to a gene: 9. The CDR3 spans 16 residues. For the CDR3, the DNA is TGCAGTGCTAGAGACTATAGACAGGGGGCAGGGGAGACCCAGTACTTC. Encoded protein: CSARDYRQGAGETQYF.

This clonotype was counted between two and nine times. The chain employs TRBV2 and TRBJ2-1, with unresolved D. Germline values: CDR1 SNHLY, CDR2 FYNNEI. The CDR3 is made up of 11 amino acids. The germline V and J ends were trimmed by 3 bases and 10 bases, with 7 bases remaining between them. The DNA of the CDR3 is TGTGCCAGCAGTGATGGTAGGGAGCAGTTCTTC. It codes for CASSDGREQFF.

This clonotype showed up just a few times. CDR3 sequence reads: CSVEAQGAEQYF. CDR3 bases: TGCAGCGTTGAAGCCCAGGGTGCCGAGCAGTACTTC. The chain is built from TRBV29-1 and TRBJ2-7, with D perhaps matching TRBD1 (5 bases). CDR1 SQVTM and CDR2 ANQGSEA come from the germline V gene. Between the trimmed V and J ends, which lost 1 base and 6 bases, there was a span of 10 bases. This CDR3 contains 12 residues.